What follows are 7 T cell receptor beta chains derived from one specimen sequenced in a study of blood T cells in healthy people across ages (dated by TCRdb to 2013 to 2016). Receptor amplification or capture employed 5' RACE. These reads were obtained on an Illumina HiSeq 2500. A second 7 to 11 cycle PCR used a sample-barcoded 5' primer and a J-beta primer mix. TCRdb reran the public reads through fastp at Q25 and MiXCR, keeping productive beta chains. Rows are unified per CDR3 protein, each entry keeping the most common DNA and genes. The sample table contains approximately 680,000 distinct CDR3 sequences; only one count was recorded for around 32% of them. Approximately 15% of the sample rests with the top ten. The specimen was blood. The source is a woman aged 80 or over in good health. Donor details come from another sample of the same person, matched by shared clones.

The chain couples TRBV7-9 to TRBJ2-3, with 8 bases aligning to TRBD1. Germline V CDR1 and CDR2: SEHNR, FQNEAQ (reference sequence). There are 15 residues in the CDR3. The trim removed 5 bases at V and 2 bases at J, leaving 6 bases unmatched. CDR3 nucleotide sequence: TGTGCCAGCAGCCGAACAGGGGGTTACACAGATACGCAGTATTTT. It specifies CASSRTGGYTDTQYF. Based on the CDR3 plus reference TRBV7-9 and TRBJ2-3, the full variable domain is DTGVSQNPRHKITKRGQNVTFRCDPISEHNRLYWYRQTLGQGPEFLTYFQNEAQLEKSRLLSDRFSAERPKGSFSTLEIQRTEQGDSAMYLCASSRTGGYTDTQYFGPGTRLTVL.

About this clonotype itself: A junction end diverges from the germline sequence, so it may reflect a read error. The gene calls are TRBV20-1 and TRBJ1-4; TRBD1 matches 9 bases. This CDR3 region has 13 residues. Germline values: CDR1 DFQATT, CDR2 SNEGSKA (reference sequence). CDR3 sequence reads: CSTRTGVSEKLFF. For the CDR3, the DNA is TGCAGTACTAGGACAGGGGTCAGCGAAAAACTGTTTTTT.

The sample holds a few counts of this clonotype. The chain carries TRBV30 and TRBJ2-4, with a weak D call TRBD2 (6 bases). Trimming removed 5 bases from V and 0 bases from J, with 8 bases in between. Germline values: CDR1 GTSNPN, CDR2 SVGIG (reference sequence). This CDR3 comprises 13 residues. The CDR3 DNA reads TGTGCCTGGGAGGGACTAGCCAAAAACATTCAGTACTTC. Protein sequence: CAWEGLAKNIQYF.

CDR3 region: CASSRTGYSNQPQHF. In DNA form, the CDR3 reads TGCGCCAGCAGCCGGACCGGTTATAGCAATCAGCCCCAGCATTTT. The chain joins TRBV5-1 to TRBJ1-5, with unresolved D. Germline CDR1 is SGHRS and CDR2 is YFSETQ. V lost 4 bases and J lost 0, with 11 bases in between. CDR3 length equals 15 residues.

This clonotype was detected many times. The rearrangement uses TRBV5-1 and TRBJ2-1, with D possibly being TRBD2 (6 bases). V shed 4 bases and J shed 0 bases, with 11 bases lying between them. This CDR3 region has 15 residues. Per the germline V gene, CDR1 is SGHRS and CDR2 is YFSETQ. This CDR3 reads CASSPGGISYNEQFF. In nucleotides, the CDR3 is TGCGCCAGCAGCCCTGGGGGGATCTCCTACAATGAGCAGTTCTTC. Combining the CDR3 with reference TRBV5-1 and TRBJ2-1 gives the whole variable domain KAGVTQTPRYLIKTRGQQVTLSCSPISGHRSVSWYQQTPGQGLQFLFEYFSETQRNKGNFPGRFSGRQFSNSRSEMNVSTLELGDSALYLCASSPGGISYNEQFFGPGTRLTVL.

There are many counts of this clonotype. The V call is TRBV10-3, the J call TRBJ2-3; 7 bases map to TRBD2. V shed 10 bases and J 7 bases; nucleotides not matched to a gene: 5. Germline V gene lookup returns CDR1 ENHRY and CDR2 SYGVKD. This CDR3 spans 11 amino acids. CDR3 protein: CATRGENTQYF. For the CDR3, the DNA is TGTGCCACCCGGGGGGAAAATACGCAGTATTTT.

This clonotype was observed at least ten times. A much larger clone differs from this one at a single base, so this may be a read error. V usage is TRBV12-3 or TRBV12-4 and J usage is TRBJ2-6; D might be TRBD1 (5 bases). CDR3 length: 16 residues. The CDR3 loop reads CASRSYTVSGANVRTF. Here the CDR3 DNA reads TGTGCCAGCAGGTCATACACAGTCTCTGGGGCCAACGTCCGGACTTTC.